This T cell receptor beta chain appears in the sequencing data of a study of technical replicates of blood from several donors. Clones were read by immunoSEQ multiplex PCR, and TCRdb kept only the in-frame ones, dropping some. This sample carries approximately 64,000 clones, approximately 83% of them seen once, and the ten largest clones take 5% to 6.5%. This clone was observed a single time. V lost 6 bases to trimming and J lost 4 bases; unmatched junction nucleotides: 11. Germline lookup yields CDR1 SEHNR and CDR2 FQNEAQ (reference sequence). The CDR3 is 15 amino acids. Material: PBMCs. This chain uses TRBV7-9 with TRBJ2-7; 8 nucleotides match TRBD2. This TCR derives from a human donor in good health. Some clones in this sample may be carry-over from other donors' samples. CDR3: CASSLWTSRDYEQYF. The CDR3 nucleotides are TGTGCCAGCAGTCTATGGACTAGCAGAGATTACGAGCAGTACTTC.